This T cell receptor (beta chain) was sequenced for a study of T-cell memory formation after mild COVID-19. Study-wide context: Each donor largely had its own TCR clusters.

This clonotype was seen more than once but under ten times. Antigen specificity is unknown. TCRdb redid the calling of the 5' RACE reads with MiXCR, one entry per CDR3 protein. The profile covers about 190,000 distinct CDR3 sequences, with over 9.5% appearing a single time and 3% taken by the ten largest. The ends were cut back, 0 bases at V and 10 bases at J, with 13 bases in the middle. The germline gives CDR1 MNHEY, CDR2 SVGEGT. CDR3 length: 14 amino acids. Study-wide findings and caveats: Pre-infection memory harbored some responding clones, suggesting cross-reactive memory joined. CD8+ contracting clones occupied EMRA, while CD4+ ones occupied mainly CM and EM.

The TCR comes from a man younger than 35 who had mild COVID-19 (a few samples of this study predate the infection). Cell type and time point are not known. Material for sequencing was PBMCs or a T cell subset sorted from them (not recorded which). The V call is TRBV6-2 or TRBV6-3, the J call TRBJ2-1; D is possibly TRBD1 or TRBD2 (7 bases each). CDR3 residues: CASSYSGGGREQFF. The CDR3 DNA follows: TGTGCCAGCAGTTACTCGGGAGGGGGCCGGGAGCAGTTCTTC.